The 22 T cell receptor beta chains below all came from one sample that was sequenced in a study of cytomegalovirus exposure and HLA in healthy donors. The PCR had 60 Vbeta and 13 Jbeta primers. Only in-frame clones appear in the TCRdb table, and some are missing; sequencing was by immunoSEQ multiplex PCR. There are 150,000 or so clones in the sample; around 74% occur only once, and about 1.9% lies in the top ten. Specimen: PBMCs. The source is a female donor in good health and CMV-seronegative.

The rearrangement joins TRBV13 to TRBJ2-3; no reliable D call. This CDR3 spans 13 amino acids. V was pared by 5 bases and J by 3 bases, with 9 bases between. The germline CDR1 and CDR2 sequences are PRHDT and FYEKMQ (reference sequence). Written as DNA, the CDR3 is TGTGCCAGCAGCCTGCCCCAGACAGATACGCAGTATTTT. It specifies CASSLPQTDTQYF.

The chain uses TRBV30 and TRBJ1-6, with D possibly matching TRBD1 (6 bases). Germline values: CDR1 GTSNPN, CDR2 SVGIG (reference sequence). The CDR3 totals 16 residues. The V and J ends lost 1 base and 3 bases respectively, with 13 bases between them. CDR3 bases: TGTGCCTGGAGTGGGGAACAGGGTTACTATAATTCACCCCTCCACTTT. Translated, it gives CAWSGEQGYYNSPLHF.

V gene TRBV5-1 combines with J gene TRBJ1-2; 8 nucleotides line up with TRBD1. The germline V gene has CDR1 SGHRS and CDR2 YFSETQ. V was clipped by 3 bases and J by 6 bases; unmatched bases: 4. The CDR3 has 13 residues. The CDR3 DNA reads TGCGCCAGCAGCTACGGGACAGGAGATGGCTACACCTTC. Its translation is CASSYGTGDGYTF. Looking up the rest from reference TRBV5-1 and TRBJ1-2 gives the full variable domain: KAGVTQTPRYLIKTRGQQVTLSCSPISGHRSVSWYQQTPGQGLQFLFEYFSETQRNKGNFPGRFSGRQFSNSRSEMNVSTLELGDSALYLCASSYGTGDGYTFGSGTRLTVV.

The CDR3 DNA reads TGTGCCATCAGTGATCTAACAGATACGCAGTATTTT. It codes for CAISDLTDTQYF. The rearrangement joins TRBV10-3 to TRBJ2-3; D is ambiguous. Germline assignment: CDR1 ENHRY and CDR2 SYGVKD. The CDR3 has 12 amino acids. Trimming stripped 3 bases from V and 3 bases from J, with 4 bases between.

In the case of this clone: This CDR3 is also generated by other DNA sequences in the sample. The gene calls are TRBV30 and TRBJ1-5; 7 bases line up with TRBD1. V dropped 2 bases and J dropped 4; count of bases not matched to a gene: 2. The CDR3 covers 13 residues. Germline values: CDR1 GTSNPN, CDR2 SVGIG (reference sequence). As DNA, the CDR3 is TGTGCCTGGAGTCGACAGGGAAATCAGCCCCAGCATTTT. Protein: CAWSRQGNQPQHF. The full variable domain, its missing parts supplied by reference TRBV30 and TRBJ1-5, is SQTIHQWPATLVQPVGSPLSLECTVEGTSNPNLYWYRQAAGRGLQLLFYSVGIGQISSEVPQNLSASRPQDRQFILSSKKLLLSDSGFYLCAWSRQGNQPQHFGDGTRLSIL.

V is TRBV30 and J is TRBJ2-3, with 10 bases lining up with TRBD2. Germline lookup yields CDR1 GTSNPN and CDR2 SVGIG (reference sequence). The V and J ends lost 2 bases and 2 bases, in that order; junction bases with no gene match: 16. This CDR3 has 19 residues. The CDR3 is CAWSPSGGVFLFITDTQYF. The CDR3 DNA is TGTGCCTGGAGTCCAAGCGGGGGGGTTTTCTTATTCATCACAGATACGCAGTATTTT.

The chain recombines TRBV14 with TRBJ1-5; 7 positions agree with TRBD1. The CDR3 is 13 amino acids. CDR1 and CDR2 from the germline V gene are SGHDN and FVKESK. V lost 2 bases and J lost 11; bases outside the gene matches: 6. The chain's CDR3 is CASSQTGDAAQHF. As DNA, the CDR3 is TGTGCCAGCAGCCAAACAGGGGACGCGGCCCAGCATTTT.

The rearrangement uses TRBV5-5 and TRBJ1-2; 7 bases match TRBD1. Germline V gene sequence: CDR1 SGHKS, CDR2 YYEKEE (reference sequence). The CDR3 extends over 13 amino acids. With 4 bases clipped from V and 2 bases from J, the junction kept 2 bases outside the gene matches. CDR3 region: CASSVGQNYGYTF. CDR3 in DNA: TGTGCCAGCAGCGTGGGACAGAACTATGGCTACACCTTC. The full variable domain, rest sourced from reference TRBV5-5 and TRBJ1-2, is DAGVTQSPTHLIKTRGQQVTLRCSPISGHKSVSWYQQVLGQGPQFIFQYYEKEERGRGNFPDRFSARQFPNYSSELNVNALLLGDSALYLCASSVGQNYGYTFGSGTRLTVV.

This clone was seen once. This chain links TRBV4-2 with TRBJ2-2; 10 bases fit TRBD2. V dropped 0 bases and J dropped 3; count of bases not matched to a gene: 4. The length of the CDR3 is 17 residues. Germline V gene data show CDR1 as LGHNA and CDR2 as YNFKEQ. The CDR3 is CASSQEWLAGDTGELFF. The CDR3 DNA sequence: TGTGCCAGCAGCCAAGAATGGCTAGCGGGAGACACCGGGGAGCTGTTTTTT.

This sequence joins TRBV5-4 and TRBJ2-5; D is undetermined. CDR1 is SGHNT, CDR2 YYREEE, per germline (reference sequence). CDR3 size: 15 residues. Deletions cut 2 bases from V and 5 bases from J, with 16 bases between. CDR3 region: CASSLSSLAKETQYF. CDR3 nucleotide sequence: TGTGCCAGCAGCTTATCAAGTCTTGCGAAGGAGACCCAGTACTTC.

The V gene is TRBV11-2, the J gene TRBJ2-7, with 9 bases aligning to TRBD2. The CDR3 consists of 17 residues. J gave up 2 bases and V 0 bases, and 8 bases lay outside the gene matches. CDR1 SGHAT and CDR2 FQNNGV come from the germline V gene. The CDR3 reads CASSLDRDSGGPYEQYF. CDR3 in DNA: TGTGCCAGCAGCTTAGATAGGGATAGCGGGGGCCCCTACGAGCAGTACTTC. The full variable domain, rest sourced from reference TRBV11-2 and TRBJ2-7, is EAGVAQSPRYKIIEKRQSVAFWCNPISGHATLYWYQQILGQGPKLLIQFQNNGVVDDSQLPKDRFSAERLKGVDSTLKIQPAKLEDSAVYLCASSLDRDSGGPYEQYFGPGTRLTVT.

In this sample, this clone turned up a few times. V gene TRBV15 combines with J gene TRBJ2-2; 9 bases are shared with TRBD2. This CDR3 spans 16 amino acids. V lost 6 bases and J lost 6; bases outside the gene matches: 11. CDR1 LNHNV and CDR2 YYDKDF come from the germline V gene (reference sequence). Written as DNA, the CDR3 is TGTGCCACCAGTACCGGGACTAGCATTTCTCCCGGGGAGCTGTTTTTT. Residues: CATSTGTSISPGELFF.

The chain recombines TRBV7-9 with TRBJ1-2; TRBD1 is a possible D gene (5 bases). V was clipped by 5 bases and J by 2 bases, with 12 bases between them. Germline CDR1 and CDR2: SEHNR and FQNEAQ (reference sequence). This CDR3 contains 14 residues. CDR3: CASSPRGGNYGYTF. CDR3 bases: TGTGCCAGCAGCCCCCGCGGGGGGAACTATGGCTACACCTTC. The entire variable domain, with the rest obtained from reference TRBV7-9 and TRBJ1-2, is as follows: DTGVSQNPRHKITKRGQNVTFRCDPISEHNRLYWYRQTLGQGPEFLTYFQNEAQLEKSRLLSDRFSAERPKGSFSTLEIQRTEQGDSAMYLCASSPRGGNYGYTFGSGTRLTVV.

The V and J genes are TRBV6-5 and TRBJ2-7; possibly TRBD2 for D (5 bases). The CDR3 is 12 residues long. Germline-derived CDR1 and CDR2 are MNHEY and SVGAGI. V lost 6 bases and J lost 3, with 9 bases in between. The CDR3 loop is CASRSTSYEQYF. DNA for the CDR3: TGTGCCAGCAGGTCCACTAGCTACGAGCAGTACTTC.

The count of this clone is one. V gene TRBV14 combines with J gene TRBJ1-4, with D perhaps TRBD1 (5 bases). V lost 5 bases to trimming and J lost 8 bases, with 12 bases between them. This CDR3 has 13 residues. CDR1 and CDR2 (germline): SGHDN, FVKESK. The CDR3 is CASSLARGEKLFF. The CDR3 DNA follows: TGTGCCAGCAGCTTGGCCCGGGGGGAAAAACTGTTTTTT.

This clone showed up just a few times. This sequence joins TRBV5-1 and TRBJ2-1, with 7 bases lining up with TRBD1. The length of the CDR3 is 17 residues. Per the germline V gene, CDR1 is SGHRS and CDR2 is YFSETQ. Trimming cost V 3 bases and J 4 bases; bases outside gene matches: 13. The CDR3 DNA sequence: TGCGCCAGCAGCTCCTACGCTGACAGGGTAGGTTACAATGAGCAGTTCTTC. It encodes CASSSYADRVGYNEQFF.

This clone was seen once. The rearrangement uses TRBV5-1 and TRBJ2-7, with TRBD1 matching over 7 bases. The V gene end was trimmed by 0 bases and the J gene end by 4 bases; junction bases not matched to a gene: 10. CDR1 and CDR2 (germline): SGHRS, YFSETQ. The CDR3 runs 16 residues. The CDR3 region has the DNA TGCGCCAGCAGCTTGGGAGCCGGACAGGCTCGGTACGAGCAGTACTTC. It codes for CASSLGAGQARYEQYF.

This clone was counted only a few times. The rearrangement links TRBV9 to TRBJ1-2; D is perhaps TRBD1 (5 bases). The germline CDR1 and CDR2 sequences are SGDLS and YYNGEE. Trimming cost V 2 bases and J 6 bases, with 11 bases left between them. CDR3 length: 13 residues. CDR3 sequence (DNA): TGTGCCAGCAGCGTTGAAAGGGGTAATGGCTACACCTTC. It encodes CASSVERGNGYTF.

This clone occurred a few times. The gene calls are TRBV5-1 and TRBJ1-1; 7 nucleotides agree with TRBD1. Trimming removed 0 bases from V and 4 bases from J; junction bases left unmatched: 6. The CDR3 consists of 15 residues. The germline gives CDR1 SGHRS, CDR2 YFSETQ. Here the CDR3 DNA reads TGCGCCAGCAGCTTGGAAGGGGCAGGGGGCACTGAAGCTTTCTTT. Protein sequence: CASSLEGAGGTEAFF.

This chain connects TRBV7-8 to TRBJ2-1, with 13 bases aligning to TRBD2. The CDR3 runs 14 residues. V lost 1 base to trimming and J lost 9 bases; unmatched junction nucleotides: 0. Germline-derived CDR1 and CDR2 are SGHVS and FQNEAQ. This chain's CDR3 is CASSLGTSGGEQFF. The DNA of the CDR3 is TGTGCCAGCAGCTTAGGGACTAGCGGGGGTGAGCAGTTCTTC.

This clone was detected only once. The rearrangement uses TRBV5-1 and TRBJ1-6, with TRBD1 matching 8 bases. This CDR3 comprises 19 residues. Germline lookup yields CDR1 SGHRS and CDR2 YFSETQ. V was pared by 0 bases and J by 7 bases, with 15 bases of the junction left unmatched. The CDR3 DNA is TGCGCCAGCAGCTTGGGGGTGACGTCAGGGGGCCGAGGGAATTCACCCCTCCACTTT. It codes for CASSLGVTSGGRGNSPLHF.

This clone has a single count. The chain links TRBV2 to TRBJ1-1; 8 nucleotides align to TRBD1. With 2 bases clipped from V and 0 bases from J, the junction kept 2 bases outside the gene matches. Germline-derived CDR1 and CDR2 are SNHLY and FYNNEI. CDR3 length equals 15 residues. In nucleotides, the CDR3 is TGTGCCAGCAGTGAACAGGGGGCCGTGAACACTGAAGCTTTCTTT. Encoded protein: CASSEQGAVNTEAFF.